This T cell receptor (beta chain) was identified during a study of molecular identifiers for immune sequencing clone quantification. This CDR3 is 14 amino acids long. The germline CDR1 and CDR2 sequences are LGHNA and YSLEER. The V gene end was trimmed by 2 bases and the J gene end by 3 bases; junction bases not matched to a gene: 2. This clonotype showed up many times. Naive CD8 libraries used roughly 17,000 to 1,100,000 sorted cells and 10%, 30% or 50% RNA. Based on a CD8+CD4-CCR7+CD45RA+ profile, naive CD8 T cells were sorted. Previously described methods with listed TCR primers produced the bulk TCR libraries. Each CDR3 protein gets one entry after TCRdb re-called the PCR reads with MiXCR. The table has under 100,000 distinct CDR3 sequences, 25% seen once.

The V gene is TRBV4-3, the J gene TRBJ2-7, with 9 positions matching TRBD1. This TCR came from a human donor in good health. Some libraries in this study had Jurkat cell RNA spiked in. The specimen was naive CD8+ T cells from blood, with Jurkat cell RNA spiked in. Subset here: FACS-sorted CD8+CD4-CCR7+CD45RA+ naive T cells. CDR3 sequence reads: CASSQLGQGYEQYF. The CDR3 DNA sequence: TGCGCCAGCAGCCAACTGGGACAGGGCTACGAGCAGTACTTC.